The 31 T cell receptor beta chains presented below share a single source sample, sequenced in a study of T cell repertoires in cytomegalovirus infection. MiXCR was run by TCRdb on the reads, yielding one entry per CDR3 protein. The table has under 300,000 distinct CDR3 sequences, about 12% seen once. The source material was PBMCs. Every receptor here comes from a human donor in good health (CMV status not recorded). Some clones in this sample may be carry-over from other donors' samples.

This clonotype was detected many times. J is TRBJ1-5 and V is TRBV6-1; D is undetermined. Germline-derived CDR1 and CDR2 are MNHNS and SASEGT. With 2 bases removed from V and 7 bases from J, the gap between germline ends came to 9 bases. The CDR3 runs 13 residues. The CDR3 DNA is TGTGCCAGCAGTGAAAATGACGGCCAGCCCCAGCATTTT. It codes for CASSENDGQPQHF.

This clonotype has at least ten counts. This chain links TRBV28 with TRBJ2-5; D perhaps matches TRBD2 (6 bases). V was shortened by 3 bases and J by 2 bases, with 16 bases between the two germline ends. Germline V gene data show CDR1 as MDHEN and CDR2 as SYDVKM. CDR3 length: 16 amino acids. The CDR3 nucleotides read TGTGCCAGCAGTTTCGTTAGCGGAGAGGAGCAAGAGACCCAGTACTTC. Translating gives CASSFVSGEEQETQYF.

The genes are TRBV7-3 and TRBJ2-2, with 10 bases fitting TRBD2. With V trimmed by 1 base and J by 2 bases, 1 base remained unmatched. The CDR3 sequence is 16 residues long. CDR1 SGHTA and CDR2 FQGTGA come from the germline V gene. CDR3 residues: CASSLRLAGNTGELFF. The DNA of the CDR3 is TGTGCCAGCAGCTTAAGACTAGCGGGTAACACCGGGGAGCTGTTTTTT.

About this clonotype itself: Since a much larger clone is just one base distant, this may be a read error. V is TRBV5-6 and J is TRBJ2-5; 9 nucleotides agree with TRBD1. The CDR3 is 14 residues long. CDR1 and CDR2 from the germline V gene are SGHDT and YYEEEE. Trimming cost V 3 bases and J 3 bases; bases outside gene matches: 3. The CDR3, as DNA: TGTGCCAGCAGCTCCTGGACAGGGGAAGAGACCCAGTACTTC. The encoded protein is CASSSWTGEETQYF.

Regarding this clonotype: The junction does not match germline at one end; this may be a read error. The V and J genes are TRBV5-3 and TRBJ2-3, with D perhaps TRBD1 (5 bases). TRBV5-3 is identified as an open reading frame with a role that is uncertain. The CDR3 has 14 amino acids. The CDR3 bases are TGTGCCAGCAGCTTGAAGGGGCCGCTGGATACGCAGTATTTT. Amino acid sequence: CASSLKGPLDTQYF.

This clonotype has at least ten counts. The chain is built from TRBV6-2 or TRBV6-3 and TRBJ2-3, with D unclear. The germline gives CDR1 MNHEY, CDR2 SVGEGT. V was pared by 6 bases and J by 4 bases, with 14 bases between. The CDR3 spans 14 residues. The chain's CDR3 is CASRPALLSDTQYF. Written as DNA, the CDR3 is TGTGCCAGCAGACCCGCTTTACTCTCAGATACGCAGTATTTT.

The table lists this clonotype with a few counts. V is TRBV2 and J is TRBJ2-5; D not resolved. Trimming removed 8 bases at V and 3 bases at J, with 10 bases between. Germline V lookup: CDR1 SNHLY, CDR2 FYNNEI. The CDR3 has 12 amino acids. Here the CDR3 DNA reads TGTGCCAGCTCCTGGAAAAAAGAGACCCAGTACTTC. Translated, it gives CASSWKKETQYF.

The J gene is TRBJ1-2, the V gene TRBV19; TRBD1 is a possible D gene (5 bases). V was pared by 1 base and J by 8 bases, with 14 bases between. The CDR3 runs 14 residues. CDR1 is LNHDA and CDR2 is SQIVND in the germline V gene (reference sequence). In DNA form, the CDR3 reads TGTGCCAGTAGTATAGTGGGCAGGGTGGAAGGCTACACCTTC. Protein product: CASSIVGRVEGYTF.

In this sample, this clonotype turned up many times. The chain links TRBV6-2 or TRBV6-3 to TRBJ2-1; weak D call: TRBD1 (6 bases). The length of the CDR3 is 17 residues. The germline gives CDR1 MNHEY, CDR2 SVGEGT. Trimming stripped 0 bases from V and 3 bases from J, with 15 bases between. The DNA of the CDR3 is TGTGCCAGCAGTTACTCGACGGGAAGGGACATCTACAATGAGCAGTTCTTC. Translation gives CASSYSTGRDIYNEQFF.

This clonotype was found a few times. The chain couples TRBV6-2 or TRBV6-3 to TRBJ2-5; 7 positions agree with TRBD1. This CDR3 is built from 12 residues. Per the germline V gene, CDR1 is MNHEY and CDR2 is SVGEGT. Trimming cost V 8 bases and J 5 bases; bases outside gene matches: 5. CDR3 coding DNA: TGTGCCAGCGAGGGGGCGGTGGAGACCCAGTACTTC. It codes for CASEGAVETQYF.

This clonotype was counted only a few times. The rearrangement joins TRBV10-3 to TRBJ2-3; 9 nucleotides match TRBD1. The CDR3 is 14 amino acids. Germline trimming cut 4 bases from V and 2 bases from J; bases unmatched to any gene: 1. The germline gives CDR1 ENHRY, CDR2 SYGVKD. The CDR3 DNA follows: TGTGCCATCAGTGGGACAGGGGACACAGATACGCAGTATTTT. Amino acids: CAISGTGDTDTQYF.

At least ten counts were recorded for this clonotype. The chain has TRBV7-2 and TRBJ2-3; 13 bases map to TRBD2. V dropped 5 bases and J dropped 5; count of bases not matched to a gene: 7. Germline CDR1 SGHTA, CDR2 FQGNSA. The CDR3 is 16 amino acids. The CDR3 region has the DNA TGTGCCAGCAGCGTGACTAGCGGGGGGCTGGGAGATACGCAGTATTTT. Translation: CASSVTSGGLGDTQYF.

In DNA form, the CDR3 reads TGTGCCAGCAGCTTAGATCAATGGACAGGGACCACCGGGGAGCTGTTTTTT. Its translation: CASSLDQWTGTTGELFF. The rearrangement joins TRBV11-3 to TRBJ2-2; 8 bases match TRBD1. Trimming cost V 0 bases and J 4 bases; bases outside gene matches: 7. The CDR3 sequence is 17 residues long. CDR1 and CDR2 (germline): SGHNT, YENEEA.

This clonotype was recorded many times. The gene calls are TRBV10-3 and TRBJ1-1; TRBD1 matches at 10 bases. Germline values: CDR1 ENHRY, CDR2 SYGVKD. The V segment lost 6 bases and the J segment 8 bases; nucleotides outside the gene matches: 9. The CDR3 is 14 residues long. The CDR3 reads CAISPGQGSFEAFF. CDR3 nucleotides: TGTGCCATCAGCCCGGGACAGGGGTCCTTCGAAGCTTTCTTT.

Only a few counts were recorded for this clonotype. The CDR3 DNA follows: TGCGCCAGCAGCTTGGCTACAGAAGAGACCCAGTACTTC. Its protein is CASSLATEETQYF. The V call is TRBV5-1, the J call TRBJ2-5; D is ambiguous. Trimming stripped 0 bases from V and 3 bases from J, with 6 bases between. CDR1 SGHRS and CDR2 YFSETQ come from the germline V gene. The CDR3 loop spans 13 amino acids.

This clonotype was recorded only once. The V and J genes are TRBV30 and TRBJ2-2; 8 nucleotides line up with TRBD1. V lost 3 bases, J lost 4 bases, and 10 bases stayed unmatched. In germline, CDR1 is GTSNPN, CDR2 SVGIG (reference sequence). The CDR3 loop spans 16 amino acids. CDR3 residues: CAWSRFGQGGTGELFF. The CDR3 DNA sequence: TGTGCCTGGAGCCGATTTGGACAGGGAGGCACCGGGGAGCTGTTTTTT.

This clonotype appeared many times. The genes are TRBV28 and TRBJ2-3; 10 bases are shared with TRBD2. V shed 3 bases and J 3 bases; nucleotides not matched to a gene: 9. The CDR3 has 17 amino acids. Germline lookup yields CDR1 MDHEN and CDR2 SYDVKM. In nucleotides, the CDR3 is TGTGCCAGCAGTTTCCTGGCTAGCGGGAGAGGTACAGATACGCAGTATTTT. Translation gives CASSFLASGRGTDTQYF.

This clonotype was detected only a few times. The chain uses TRBV2 and TRBJ1-5, with D unresolved. The V gene's germline CDR1 is SNHLY and CDR2 FYNNEI. V was trimmed by 8 bases and J by 0 bases, leaving 11 bases between them. CDR3 length: 14 residues. The CDR3 DNA sequence: TGTGCCAGCGGCGAGGCCCTTAGCAATCAGCCCCAGCATTTT. The encoded protein is CASGEALSNQPQHF.

This clonotype came up many times. The genes are TRBV20-1 and TRBJ2-1, with 10 nucleotides matching TRBD2. Germline V gene sequence: CDR1 DFQATT, CDR2 SNEGSKA (reference sequence). The CDR3 sequence is 15 residues long. V was pared by 5 bases and J by 6 bases, with 10 bases of the junction left unmatched. This chain's CDR3 is CSAGRTSGAPNEQFF. CDR3 coding DNA: TGCAGTGCTGGCCGGACTAGCGGAGCTCCCAATGAGCAGTTCTTC.

In this sample, this clonotype turned up many times. The chain has TRBV12-5 and TRBJ1-1; no firm D call. The V end was cut by 7 bases, the J end by 4 bases, with 13 bases between. The CDR3 consists of 13 residues. Germline V gene data show CDR1 as LGHNT and CDR2 as FRNRAP. The DNA of the CDR3 is TGTGCTAGTGCCCGGGTGGGTTTCACTGAAGCTTTCTTT. Translation: CASARVGFTEAFF.

This rearrangement joins TRBV10-3 to TRBJ2-7; no firm D call. The CDR3 is made up of 15 amino acids. Germline assignment: CDR1 ENHRY and CDR2 SYGVKD. V dropped 2 bases and J dropped 4 bases, with 15 bases sitting between them. CDR3 in amino acids: CAISEGRPGTYEQYF. In nucleotides, the CDR3 is TGTGCCATCAGTGAGGGCCGTCCTGGAACATACGAGCAGTACTTC.

Notes on this clonotype: A much larger clonotype is one base distant, so this may be a read error. This chain connects TRBV7-2 to TRBJ1-5; D might be TRBD1 (5 bases). Germline CDR1 SGHTA, CDR2 FQGNSA. The V end was cut by 5 bases, the J end by 4 bases, with 9 bases between. The CDR3 contains 13 residues. The CDR3 nucleotides are TGTGCCAGCAGCGGTAACAGGAATCAGCCCCAGCATTTT. Residues: CASSGNRNQPQHF.

CDR3 amino acids: CASSVEDGREYF. CDR3 DNA: TGTGCCAGCAGCGTAGAGGACGGCCGTGAGTACTTC. The J gene is TRBJ2-7, the V gene TRBV9; D gene uncertain. Looked up from germline, CDR1 is SGDLS and CDR2 is YYNGEE. Deletions cut 0 bases from V and 11 bases from J, with 12 bases between. The CDR3 spans 12 residues.

This clonotype was detected ten times or more. This chain connects TRBV7-2 to TRBJ1-6; D is undetermined. Trimming took 0 bases from V and 10 from J, leaving 7 bases between them. The germline CDR1 and CDR2 sequences are SGHTA and FQGNSA. The CDR3 consists of 13 residues. The CDR3 spells CASSLAVESPLHF. CDR3 bases: TGTGCCAGCAGCTTAGCGGTGGAATCACCCCTCCACTTT.

The table lists this clonotype with a few counts. The chain has TRBV29-1 and TRBJ2-3; D might be TRBD2 (5 bases). Germline-derived CDR1 and CDR2 are SQVTM and ANQGSEA. The CDR3 length is 14 residues. V was cut by 5 bases and J by 1 base, with 13 bases left in between. CDR3 protein: CSVHDRGGTDTQYF. DNA of the CDR3: TGCAGCGTTCATGACCGGGGAGGCACAGATACGCAGTATTTT.

The table lists this clonotype with many counts. The chain carries TRBV28 and TRBJ1-1; D not certain. Germline assignment: CDR1 MDHEN and CDR2 SYDVKM. Trimming pared 1 base from V and 1 base from J, leaving 10 bases between. The length of the CDR3 is 15 residues. The CDR3 DNA reads TGTGCCAGCAGTTTATCCATTCCGGGGAACACTGAAGCTTTCTTT. Protein: CASSLSIPGNTEAFF.

This clonotype was seen many times. This rearrangement joins TRBV7-2 to TRBJ2-6; the match to TRBD2 covers 10 bases. V shed 5 bases and J 7 bases; nucleotides not matched to a gene: 14. The CDR3 is 18 residues long. Germline V gene sequence: CDR1 SGHTA, CDR2 FQGNSA. CDR3 nucleotide sequence: TGTGCCAGCAGCCAAACTTCACTAGCGGGGACCGGCGCCAACGTCCTGACTTTC. Residues: CASSQTSLAGTGANVLTF.

The table lists this clonotype with many counts. The J gene is TRBJ2-6, the V gene TRBV12-3 or TRBV12-4; possibly TRBD1 for D (5 bases). Trimming shortened V by 6 bases and J by 3 bases, and 12 bases separated the two germline ends. The CDR3 consists of 15 residues. In DNA form, the CDR3 reads TGTGCCAGCAGACCCCAGGGTGGTGGGGCCAACGTCCTGACTTTC. Encoded protein: CASRPQGGGANVLTF.

This clonotype was picked up many times. This chain links TRBV28 with TRBJ1-1; TRBD1 matches at 8 bases. With 1 base clipped from V and 5 bases from J, the junction kept 6 bases outside the gene matches. The CDR3 is made up of 15 amino acids. Per germline, CDR1 MDHEN and CDR2 SYDVKM. This chain's CDR3 is CASSLLQGAGTEAFF. As DNA, the CDR3 is TGTGCCAGCAGTTTATTGCAGGGGGCAGGGACTGAAGCTTTCTTT.

Ten or more counts support this clonotype. This sequence joins TRBV12-3 or TRBV12-4 and TRBJ1-2; no clear D. V dropped 5 bases and J dropped 3 bases, with 19 bases sitting between them. CDR3 size: 16 residues. CDR3: CASSGRTDAWDYGYTF. The CDR3 DNA reads TGTGCCAGCAGTGGCCGGACGGACGCGTGGGACTATGGCTACACCTTC.

The CDR3 sequence: CSVKRGGDTIYF. The CDR3 DNA reads as TGCAGCGTCAAGAGGGGGGGGGACACCATATATTTT. V and J are TRBV29-1 and TRBJ1-3, with D perhaps matching TRBD1 (6 bases). V was shortened by 6 bases and J by 8 bases, with 14 bases between the two germline ends. CDR1 and CDR2 (germline): SQVTM, ANQGSEA. The CDR3 totals 12 residues.